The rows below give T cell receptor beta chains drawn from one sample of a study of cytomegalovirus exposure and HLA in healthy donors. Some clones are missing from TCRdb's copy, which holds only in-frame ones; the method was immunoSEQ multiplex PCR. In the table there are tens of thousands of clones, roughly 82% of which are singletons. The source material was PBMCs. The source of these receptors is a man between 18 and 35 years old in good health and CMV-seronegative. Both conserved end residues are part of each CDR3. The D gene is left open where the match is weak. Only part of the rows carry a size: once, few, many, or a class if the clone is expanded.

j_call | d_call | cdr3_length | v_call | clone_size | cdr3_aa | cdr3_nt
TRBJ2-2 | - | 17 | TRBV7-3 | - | CASSLTVDKTNTGELFF | TGTGCCAGCAGCTTAACGGTCGACAAAACGAACACCGGGGAGCTGTTTTTT
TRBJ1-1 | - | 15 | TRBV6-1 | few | CASDSPGKSNTEAFF | TGTGCCAGTGATAGCCCCGGGAAGTCAAACACTGAAGCTTTCTTT
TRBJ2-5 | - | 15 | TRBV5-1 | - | CASSSQWGPQETQYF | TGCGCCAGCAGCTCTCAATGGGGGCCGCAAGAGACCCAGTACTTC
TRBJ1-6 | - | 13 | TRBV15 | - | CATSRDRNSPLHF | TGTGCCACCAGCAGAGATCGTAATTCACCCCTCCACTTT
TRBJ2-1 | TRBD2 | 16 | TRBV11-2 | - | CASSLVTSGVYNEQFF | TGTGCCAGCAGCTTAGTTACTAGCGGGGTCTACAATGAGCAGTTCTTC
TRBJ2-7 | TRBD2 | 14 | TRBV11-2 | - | CASSLPGLAYEQYF | TGTGCCAGCAGCTTACCGGGACTAGCCTACGAGCAGTACTTC
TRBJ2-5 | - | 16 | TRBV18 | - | CASSPTGGQARETQYF | TGTGCCAGCTCACCAACGGGGGGACAGGCTCGAGAGACCCAGTACTTC
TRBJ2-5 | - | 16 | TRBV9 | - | CASSVERDTLRETQYF | TGTGCCAGCAGCGTTGAGCGGGACACCCTTCGGGAGACCCAGTACTTC
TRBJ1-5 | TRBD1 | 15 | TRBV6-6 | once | CASSYSRDRAYPQHF | TGTGCCAGCAGTTACTCGAGGGACAGAGCTTACCCCCAGCATTTT
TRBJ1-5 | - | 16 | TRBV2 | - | CASSEARGVSNQPQHF | TGTGCCAGCAGTGAAGCGCGGGGGGTCAGCAATCAGCCCCAGCATTTT
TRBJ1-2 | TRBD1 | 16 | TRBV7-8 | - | CASSPRRDRPNYGYTF | TGTGCCAGCAGCCCACGTAGGGACAGGCCCAACTATGGCTACACCTTC
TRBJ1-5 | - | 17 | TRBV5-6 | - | CASKLGQRGNSNQPQHF | TGTGCCAGCAAGCTTGGTCAAAGAGGGAATAGCAATCAGCCCCAGCATTTT
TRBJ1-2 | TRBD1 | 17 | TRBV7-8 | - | CASSLRTGQSTDYGYTF | TGTGCCAGCAGCTTAAGGACAGGGCAAAGTACTGACTATGGCTACACCTTC
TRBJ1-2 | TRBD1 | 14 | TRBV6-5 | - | CASSPRGFNYGYTF | TGTGCCAGCAGTCCCAGGGGGTTTAACTATGGCTACACCTTC
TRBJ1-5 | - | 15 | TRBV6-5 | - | CASSLRPWANQPQHF | TGTGCCAGCAGTCTCAGACCCTGGGCAAATCAGCCCCAGCATTTT
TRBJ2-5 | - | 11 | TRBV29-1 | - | CSVPMLETQYF | TGCAGCGTACCTATGTTGGAGACCCAGTACTTC
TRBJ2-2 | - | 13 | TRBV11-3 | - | CASSTRYVGELFF | TGTGCCAGCAGCACAAGATACGTCGGGGAGCTGTTTTTT
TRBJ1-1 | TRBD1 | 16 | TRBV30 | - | CAWSGRYRGLNTEAFF | TGTGCCTGGAGTGGACGTTACAGGGGCCTGAACACTGAAGCTTTCTTT
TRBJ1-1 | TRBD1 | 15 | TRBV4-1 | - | CASSPRDSLNTEAFF | TGCGCCAGCAGCCCCCGGGACAGTTTGAACACTGAAGCTTTCTTT
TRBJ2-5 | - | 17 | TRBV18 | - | CASSPGLSNPARETQYF | TGTGCCAGCTCACCGGGACTCTCGAACCCAGCTCGGGAGACCCAGTACTTC
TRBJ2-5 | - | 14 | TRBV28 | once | CASSEVGRSETQYF | TGTGCCAGCAGTGAAGTAGGGAGGAGCGAGACCCAGTACTTC
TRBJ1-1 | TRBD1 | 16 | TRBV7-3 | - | CASSQHRGRVGTEAFF | TGTGCCAGCAGCCAACACAGGGGGCGGGTGGGCACTGAAGCTTTCTTT
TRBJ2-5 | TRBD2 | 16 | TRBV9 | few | CASSSNGLAGRETQYF | TGTGCCAGCAGCTCAAATGGACTAGCGGGGAGAGAGACCCAGTACTTC
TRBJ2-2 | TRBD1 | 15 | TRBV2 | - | CASRGGQGLTGELFF | TGTGCCAGCAGGGGGGGACAGGGGTTGACCGGGGAGCTGTTTTTT